Reported below is one TCR beta chain. The target antigen is unknown. Preparation of the TCRbeta library involved a method that used unique molecular identifiers. TCRdb reanalysed the PCR reads using MiXCR and keeps one entry per CDR3 protein. The sample gives approximately 30,000 distinct CDR3 sequences, about 7% of which show up once; roughly 27% is in the top ten. The CDR3 contains 11 residues. Germline CDR1 is SGHDT and CDR2 is YYEEEE. Trimming took 4 bases from V and 7 from J; bases not matched to a gene: 1. The sample belongs to a study of T-cell reconstitution after alpha-beta-depleted transplantation in children. General study findings and limits: After transplant, high TCRbeta diversity at day 60 in some patients arose from surviving recipient T cells and thymic progenitors. T-cell numbers and diversity, one year after transplant, stemmed largely from T cells that were newly produced. Several hundred rapidly expanded clones from non-depleted graft cells reportedly supplied alpha-beta T cells about two months post-transplant.

This chain links TRBV5-6 with TRBJ2-5; 7 bases are a match to TRBD2. This specimen consisted of peripheral blood, obtained 60 days after TCRalphabeta/CD19-depleted stem cell transplant. The clonotype was recovered from a child less than two years old who had a stem cell transplant for acute myeloid leukemia, so the T cells may come from the graft donor. CDR3 coding DNA: TGTGCCAGCAGCACGGGGGGGACCCAGTACTTC. Translation: CASSTGGTQYF.